These 32 T cell receptor beta chains were sequenced from one sample in a study of CD8 T cells in Susac syndrome. Reverse transcription of roughly 0.45 to 1 ug RNA was carried out with random hexamers. MiXCR was run by TCRdb on the immunoSEQ multiplex PCR reads, yielding one entry per CDR3 protein. The sample has 150,000 to 200,000 distinct CDR3 sequences, 80% to 95% seen once. Sample: CD4+ T cells from PBMCs. The receptors shown here come from a human donor in good health.

The chain has TRBV3-1 and TRBJ1-2; 7 positions match TRBD1. This CDR3 spans 13 amino acids. Losses at the gene ends were 1 base for V and 6 bases for J; bases not matched to a gene: 2. CDR1 is LGHDT and CDR2 is YNNKEL in the germline V gene (reference sequence). In DNA form, the CDR3 reads TGTGCCAGCAGCCAAGTAACAGGGGATGGCTACACCTTC. Amino acid sequence: CASSQVTGDGYTF. The full variable domain, with the rest looked up from reference TRBV3-1 and TRBJ1-2, is DTAVSQTPKYLVTQMGNDKSIKCEQNLGHDTMYWYKQDSKKFLKIMFSYNNKELIINETVPNRFSPKSPDKAHLNLHINSLELGDSAVYFCASSQVTGDGYTFGSGTRLTVV.

V usage is TRBV11-2 and J usage is TRBJ1-5; TRBD1 matches at 7 bases. CDR3 length: 14 amino acids. Germline-derived CDR1 and CDR2 are SGHAT and FQNNGV. J gave up 5 bases and V 5 bases, and 6 bases lay outside the gene matches. CDR3 sequence: CASSENTGDQPQHF. The CDR3 nucleotides read TGTGCCAGCAGCGAAAACACAGGGGATCAGCCCCAGCATTTT.

In its sample, this clonotype was seen a few times. J is TRBJ2-3 and V is TRBV6-6; D gene uncertain. The CDR3 totals 11 residues. From germline, CDR1 is MNHNY and CDR2 SVGAGI (reference sequence). V gave up 2 bases and J gave up 9 bases, with 6 bases separating them. The CDR3 sequence: CASSYEDTQYF. The CDR3 DNA sequence: TGTGCCAGCAGTTACGAGGACACGCAGTATTTT.

This rearrangement joins TRBV29-1 to TRBJ1-6, with TRBD1 matching over 7 bases. The CDR3 has 13 amino acids. Losses at the gene ends were 6 bases for V and 8 bases for J; bases not matched to a gene: 7. The germline V gene has CDR1 SQVTM and CDR2 ANQGSEA. This chain's CDR3 is CSVRQGRDSPLHF. The CDR3 nucleotides read TGCAGCGTCAGACAGGGACGGGATTCACCCCTCCACTTT.

The J gene is TRBJ1-6, the V gene TRBV7-9, with D possibly TRBD1 on 6 matching bases. V gave up 5 bases and J gave up 11 bases, with 25 bases separating them. Germline V lookup: CDR1 SEHNR, CDR2 FQNEAQ (reference sequence). The CDR3 has 17 residues. CDR3 nucleotide sequence: TGTGCCAGCAGCACCGGATCGGGGACAAAGCTCCGGGCACCCCTCCACTTT. Translated, it gives CASSTGSGTKLRAPLHF. Full variable domain (remainder filled in from reference TRBV7-9 and TRBJ1-6): DTGVSQNPRHKITKRGQNVTFRCDPISEHNRLYWYRQTLGQGPEFLTYFQNEAQLEKSRLLSDRFSAERPKGSFSTLEIQRTEQGDSAMYLCASSTGSGTKLRAPLHFGNGTRLTVT.

The J gene is TRBJ2-7, the V gene TRBV3-1; TRBD2 matches at 9 bases. V shed 8 bases and J 3 bases; nucleotides not matched to a gene: 5. CDR1 is LGHDT and CDR2 is YNNKEL in the germline V gene (reference sequence). The CDR3 is made up of 13 amino acids. CDR3 sequence reads: CASGAGGYYEQYF. The CDR3 region has the DNA TGTGCCAGCGGAGCGGGGGGTTACTACGAGCAGTACTTC.

The chain carries TRBV18 and TRBJ2-3; tentative D call: TRBD1 (5 bases). Germline V lookup: CDR1 KGHSH, CDR2 LQKENI. With 2 bases removed from V and 0 bases from J, the gap between germline ends came to 9 bases. The length of the CDR3 is 15 residues. CDR3 DNA: TGTGCCAGCTCACCAATGACAGCGAGCACAGATACGCAGTATTTT. Translation: CASSPMTASTDTQYF.

The chain has TRBV2 and TRBJ1-6; 10 positions agree with TRBD1. The CDR3 extends over 14 amino acids. The germline V gene has CDR1 SNHLY and CDR2 FYNNEI. V lost 7 bases and J lost 9; bases outside the gene matches: 6. CDR3 in DNA: TGTGCCAGCACCGGGACAGGGGCGAGTTCACCCCTCCACTTT. It codes for CASTGTGASSPLHF.

The chain links TRBV12-3 or TRBV12-4 to TRBJ1-1; tentative D call: TRBD1 (6 bases). Between the trimmed V and J ends, which lost 2 bases and 8 bases, there was a span of 15 bases. The CDR3 is 14 amino acids. The DNA of the CDR3 is TGTGCCAGCAGTTTACCGCCAGGGGATACGGAAGCTTTCTTT. Translated: CASSLPPGDTEAFF.

The J gene is TRBJ2-6, the V gene TRBV7-2; no definite D call. The CDR3 length is 15 residues. Germline CDR1 and CDR2: SGHTA and FQGNSA. V was pared by 5 bases and J by 2 bases, with 10 bases between. The CDR3 nucleotides read TGTGCCAGCAGCCCCAGAGTGGCTGGGGCCAACGTCCTGACTTTC. It is translated as CASSPRVAGANVLTF.

V and J are TRBV20-1 and TRBJ2-3; 14 nucleotides agree with TRBD2. In germline, CDR1 is DFQATT, CDR2 SNEGSKA (reference sequence). This CDR3 comprises 13 residues. V shed 5 bases and J 14 bases; nucleotides not matched to a gene: 9. The CDR3 bases are TGCAGTGCTCCTACCCGGACTAGCGGGGGGAGGTATTTT. It is translated as CSAPTRTSGGRYF.

The rearrangement uses TRBV2 and TRBJ2-7; D remains unclear. The CDR3 loop spans 11 amino acids. Germline CDR1 reads SNHLY; CDR2 reads FYNNEI. The V end lost 5 bases, the J end lost 11 bases, and 13 bases lay between the germline ends. The CDR3, as DNA: TGTGCCAGCAGTCTTATGGGAAGGGAGTACTTC. Residues: CASSLMGREYF.

Only one count was recorded for this clonotype. The gene calls are TRBV7-9 and TRBJ2-2; 8 bases align to TRBD2. Germline V gives CDR1 SEHNR, CDR2 FQNEAQ (reference sequence). This CDR3 region has 15 residues. Trimming removed 5 bases from V and 1 base from J; junction bases left unmatched: 3. CDR3 DNA: TGTGCCAGCAGCCACCTAGCGGGGAACACCGGGGAGCTGTTTTTT. Its protein is CASSHLAGNTGELFF. Full variable domain (rest looked up from reference TRBV7-9 and TRBJ2-2): DTGVSQNPRHKITKRGQNVTFRCDPISEHNRLYWYRQTLGQGPEFLTYFQNEAQLEKSRLLSDRFSAERPKGSFSTLEIQRTEQGDSAMYLCASSHLAGNTGELFFGEGSRLTVL.

The chain couples TRBV7-2 to TRBJ2-5; D gene unclear. The CDR3 is 15 residues long. CDR1 SGHTA and CDR2 FQGNSA come from the germline V gene. V was cut by 5 bases and J by 0 bases, with 13 bases left in between. CDR3 loop: CASSRPPTYQETQYF. The CDR3 DNA reads TGTGCCAGCAGCCGCCCCCCGACGTACCAAGAGACCCAGTACTTC.

This CDR3 reads CASSWDGNQPQHF. The CDR3 region has the DNA TGCGCCAGCAGCTGGGACGGCAATCAGCCCCAGCATTTT. This sequence joins TRBV5-1 and TRBJ1-5; D is perhaps TRBD1 (5 bases). CDR1 is SGHRS and CDR2 is YFSETQ in the germline V gene. The CDR3 covers 13 residues. The germline V and J ends were trimmed by 3 bases and 2 bases, with 6 bases remaining between them. Drawing the rest from reference TRBV5-1 and TRBJ1-5, the complete variable domain is KAGVTQTPRYLIKTRGQQVTLSCSPISGHRSVSWYQQTPGQGLQFLFEYFSETQRNKGNFPGRFSGRQFSNSRSEMNVSTLELGDSALYLCASSWDGNQPQHFGDGTRLSIL.

This chain links TRBV29-1 with TRBJ2-2; 8 bases fit TRBD1. Looked up from germline, CDR1 is SQVTM and CDR2 is ANQGSEA. The CDR3 length is 14 residues. Trimming cost V 3 bases and J 5 bases; bases outside gene matches: 5. The CDR3: CSVDRGRVTGELFF. The CDR3 DNA reads as TGCAGCGTTGACAGGGGGCGGGTTACCGGGGAGCTGTTTTTT.

The J gene is TRBJ1-6, the V gene TRBV12-3 or TRBV12-4, with a possible D match to TRBD1 (6 bases). The ends were cut back, 8 bases at V and 14 bases at J, with 16 bases in the middle. The CDR3 has 12 amino acids. This CDR3 reads CASGLQGRSLHF. The CDR3 nucleotides are TGTGCCAGCGGCCTACAGGGCAGGTCCCTCCACTTT.

V is TRBV5-1 and J is TRBJ2-7, with 8 nucleotides matching TRBD1. V was clipped by 4 bases and J by 4 bases; unmatched bases: 7. The CDR3 length is 14 residues. Per the germline V gene, CDR1 is SGHRS and CDR2 is YFSETQ. CDR3 residues: CASSAGTGLYEQYF. Written as DNA, the CDR3 is TGCGCCAGCAGCGCAGGGACAGGTTTATACGAGCAGTACTTC.

This chain links TRBV3-1 with TRBJ2-7; no definite D call. The V and J ends lost 1 base and 3 bases respectively, with 7 bases between them. The CDR3 covers 13 residues. Germline CDR1 reads LGHDT; CDR2 reads YNNKEL (reference sequence). CDR3 protein: CASSQGEIYEQYF. In DNA form, the CDR3 reads TGTGCCAGCAGCCAAGGGGAAATCTACGAGCAGTACTTC.

This chain connects TRBV5-6 to TRBJ1-1, with D possibly matching TRBD1 (5 bases). The CDR3 is 14 amino acids. Germline V CDR1 and CDR2: SGHDT, YYEEEE. Trimming stripped 3 bases from V and 11 bases from J, with 20 bases between. This CDR3 reads CASSSRGPGRRAFF. In DNA form, the CDR3 reads TGTGCCAGCAGCTCAAGGGGTCCAGGGAGACGGGCTTTCTTT.

The gene calls are TRBV9 and TRBJ2-7; 11 nucleotides line up with TRBD2. CDR1 and CDR2 from the germline V gene are SGDLS and YYNGEE. The length of the CDR3 is 14 residues. V shed 4 bases, J shed 3 bases, and the junction held 3 bases outside the gene matches. The CDR3 DNA reads as TGTGCCAGCAGCCCAGGACTAGCGGGCTACGAGCAGTACTTC. Amino acid sequence: CASSPGLAGYEQYF.

The chain links TRBV7-9 to TRBJ1-1; D uncertain. The ends were cut back, 5 bases at V and 5 bases at J, with 15 bases in the middle. Germline V gives CDR1 SEHNR, CDR2 FQNEAQ (reference sequence). CDR3 length: 14 amino acids. In DNA form, the CDR3 reads TGTGCCAGCAGCCCCACCCCCTGGGATACTGAAGCTTTCTTT. Protein product: CASSPTPWDTEAFF.

This rearrangement joins TRBV5-1 to TRBJ1-2, with D perhaps matching TRBD1 (6 bases). V was cut by 1 base and J by 4 bases, with 14 bases left in between. Germline-derived CDR1 and CDR2 are SGHRS and YFSETQ. This CDR3 has 15 amino acids. The CDR3 DNA sequence: TGCGCCAGCAGCTTGATGGATTCAGGGGCCTATGGCTACACCTTC. Translation: CASSLMDSGAYGYTF.

V is TRBV29-1 and J is TRBJ1-5, with 7 bases aligning to TRBD1. CDR1 and CDR2 from the germline V gene are SQVTM and ANQGSEA. J was trimmed by 0 bases and V by 6 bases; bases with no gene match: 14. The CDR3 has 17 residues. CDR3 nucleotide sequence: TGCAGCGTACGGACAGGTAGCGCGACCACTAGCAATCAGCCCCAGCATTTT. Its protein product is CSVRTGSATTSNQPQHF.

The chain is built from TRBV2 and TRBJ2-5, with 14 nucleotides matching TRBD2. This CDR3 contains 18 residues. Germline-derived CDR1 and CDR2 are SNHLY and FYNNEI. The V and J ends lost 0 bases and 0 bases, in that order; junction bases with no gene match: 3. CDR3 region: CASSEAEGLAGDQETQYF. The CDR3 nucleotides are TGTGCCAGCAGTGAAGCAGAGGGACTAGCGGGGGACCAAGAGACCCAGTACTTC.

The chain couples TRBV12-3 or TRBV12-4 to TRBJ2-7; 8 bases fit TRBD1. Unmatched junction bases numbered 3, after V lost 5 bases and J lost 0 bases. The CDR3 sequence is 14 residues long. This chain's CDR3 is CASSGQGRSYEQYF. DNA of the CDR3: TGTGCCAGCAGTGGACAGGGCCGCTCCTACGAGCAGTACTTC.

The V call is TRBV7-2, the J call TRBJ1-2; the D gene is possibly TRBD1 (6 bases). Trimming pared 3 bases from V and 8 bases from J, leaving 13 bases between. Looked up from germline, CDR1 is SGHTA and CDR2 is FQGNSA. This CDR3 region has 13 residues. CDR3 sequence reads: CASSFLDRPGYTF. The CDR3 DNA sequence: TGTGCCAGCAGCTTCTTGGACAGACCCGGCTACACCTTC.

The V call is TRBV4-2, the J call TRBJ2-1; weak D call: TRBD2 (6 bases). This CDR3 spans 15 amino acids. Deletions cut 1 base from V and 2 bases from J, with 9 bases between. CDR1 and CDR2 (germline): LGHNA, YNFKEQ. CDR3 sequence reads: CASSQGRDPYNEQFF. CDR3 nucleotide sequence: TGTGCCAGCAGCCAAGGGAGGGACCCCTACAATGAGCAGTTCTTC.

This chain connects TRBV6-1 to TRBJ2-2; perhaps TRBD2 as D (6 bases). Germline-derived CDR1 and CDR2 are MNHNS and SASEGT. The CDR3 covers 16 residues. V lost 7 bases to trimming and J lost 5 bases, with 20 bases between them. As DNA, the CDR3 is TGTGCCAGCAAGAGGCGGGAATTCGATACTACCGGGGAGCTGTTTTTT. It specifies CASKRREFDTTGELFF.

The chain carries TRBV5-6 and TRBJ2-1; D is ambiguous. Trimming took 4 bases from V and 7 from J, leaving 21 bases between them. Looked up from germline, CDR1 is SGHDT and CDR2 is YYEEEE. The CDR3 sequence is 16 residues long. CDR3 amino acids: CASSRGPVETSNEQFF. The CDR3 DNA is TGTGCCAGCAGCCGAGGACCAGTAGAAACCTCTAATGAGCAGTTCTTC.

This clonotype is a singleton in its sample. The chain joins TRBV20-1 to TRBJ2-3; TRBD2 is a possible D gene (5 bases). Germline V lookup: CDR1 DFQATT, CDR2 SNEGSKA (reference sequence). Deletions cut 3 bases from V and 5 bases from J, with 15 bases between. The CDR3 is 14 amino acids. The CDR3 DNA sequence: TGCAGTGCTAGCCACCGCAGGAGCGGAGATACGCAGTATTTT. Translation: CSASHRRSGDTQYF.

DNA for the CDR3: TGTGCCACCCACCGGACAGGCGCATACAATGAGCAGTTCTTC. It specifies CATHRTGAYNEQFF. The rearrangement uses TRBV19 and TRBJ2-1, with TRBD1 matching over 7 bases. V shed 10 bases and J 4 bases; nucleotides not matched to a gene: 10. This CDR3 contains 14 residues. Germline CDR1 LNHDA, CDR2 SQIVND (reference sequence).